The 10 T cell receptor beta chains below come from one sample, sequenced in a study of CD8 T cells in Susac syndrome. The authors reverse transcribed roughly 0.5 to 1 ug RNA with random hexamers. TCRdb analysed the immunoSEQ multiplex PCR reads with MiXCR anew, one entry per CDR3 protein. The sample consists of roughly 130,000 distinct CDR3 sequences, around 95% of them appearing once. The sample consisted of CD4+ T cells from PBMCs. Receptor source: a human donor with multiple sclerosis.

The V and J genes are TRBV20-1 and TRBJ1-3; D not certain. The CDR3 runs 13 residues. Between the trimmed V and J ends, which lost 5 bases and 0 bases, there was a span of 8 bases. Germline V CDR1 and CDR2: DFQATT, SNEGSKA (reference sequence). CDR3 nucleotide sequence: TGCAGTGCTCTCGGCCTCTCTGGAAACACCATATATTTT. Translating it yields CSALGLSGNTIYF.

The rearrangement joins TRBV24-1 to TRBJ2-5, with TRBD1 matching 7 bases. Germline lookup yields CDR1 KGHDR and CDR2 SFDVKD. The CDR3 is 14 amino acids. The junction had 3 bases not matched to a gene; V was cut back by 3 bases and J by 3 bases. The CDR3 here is CATSDPTGKETQYF. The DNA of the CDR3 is TGTGCCACCAGTGATCCGACAGGGAAAGAGACCCAGTACTTC.

CDR3 in amino acids: CASSEDGTLSYEQYF. DNA for the CDR3: TGTGCCAGCAGTGAAGATGGGACTCTCTCCTACGAGCAGTACTTC. The chain has TRBV2 and TRBJ2-7; tentatively, D is TRBD2 (6 bases). The germline V gene has CDR1 SNHLY and CDR2 FYNNEI. V lost 1 base and J 0 bases, leaving 10 bases between the germline ends. CDR3 length: 15 amino acids.

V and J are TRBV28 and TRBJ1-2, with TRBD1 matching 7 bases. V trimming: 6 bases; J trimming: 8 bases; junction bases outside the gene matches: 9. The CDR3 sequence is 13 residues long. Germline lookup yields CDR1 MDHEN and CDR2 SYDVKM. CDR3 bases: TGTGCCAGCAGAGCGACAGGGATCGGGGGCTACACCTTC. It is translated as CASRATGIGGYTF.

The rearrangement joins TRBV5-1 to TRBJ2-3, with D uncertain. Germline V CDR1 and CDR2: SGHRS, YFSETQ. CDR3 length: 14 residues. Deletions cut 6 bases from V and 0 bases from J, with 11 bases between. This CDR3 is CASKGYTSTDTQYF. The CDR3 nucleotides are TGCGCCAGCAAGGGCTACACTAGCACAGATACGCAGTATTTT. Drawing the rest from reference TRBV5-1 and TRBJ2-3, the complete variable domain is KAGVTQTPRYLIKTRGQQVTLSCSPISGHRSVSWYQQTPGQGLQFLFEYFSETQRNKGNFPGRFSGRQFSNSRSEMNVSTLELGDSALYLCASKGYTSTDTQYFGPGTRLTVL.

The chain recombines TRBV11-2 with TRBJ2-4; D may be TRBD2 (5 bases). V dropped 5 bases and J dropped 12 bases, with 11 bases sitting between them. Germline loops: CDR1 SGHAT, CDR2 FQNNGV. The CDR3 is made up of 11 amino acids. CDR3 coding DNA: TGTGCCAGCAGCGGAGGACTTAATCAGTACTTC. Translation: CASSGGLNQYF.

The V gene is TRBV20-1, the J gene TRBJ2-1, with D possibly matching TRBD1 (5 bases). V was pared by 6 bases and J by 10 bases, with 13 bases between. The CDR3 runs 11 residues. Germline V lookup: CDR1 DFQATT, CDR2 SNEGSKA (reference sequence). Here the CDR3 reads CSALRRGEQFF. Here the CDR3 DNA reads TGCAGTGCACTCAGAAGGGGAGAGCAGTTCTTC.

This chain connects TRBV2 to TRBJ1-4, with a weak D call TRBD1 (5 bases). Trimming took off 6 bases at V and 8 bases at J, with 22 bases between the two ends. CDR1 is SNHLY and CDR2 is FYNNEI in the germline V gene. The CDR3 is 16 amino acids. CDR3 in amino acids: CASRASGASRGEKLFF. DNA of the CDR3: TGTGCCAGCAGGGCGAGTGGGGCCAGTCGCGGGGAAAAACTGTTTTTT.

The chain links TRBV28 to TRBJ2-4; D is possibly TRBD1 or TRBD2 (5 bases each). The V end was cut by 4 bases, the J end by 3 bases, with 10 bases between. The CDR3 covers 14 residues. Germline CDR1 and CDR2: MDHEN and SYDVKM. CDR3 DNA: TGTGCCAGCAGTTGGGACCCTATCAAAAACATTCAGTACTTC. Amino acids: CASSWDPIKNIQYF.

CDR3 bases: TGTGCCAGCAGCCACCAGACTAGCGGGACCTCCTGGGGGGGTGAGCAGTTCTTC. Residues: CASSHQTSGTSWGGEQFF. The V gene is TRBV9, the J gene TRBJ2-1; 11 bases line up with TRBD2. The CDR3 totals 18 residues. Germline V gives CDR1 SGDLS, CDR2 YYNGEE. V shed 4 bases, J shed 9 bases, and the junction held 18 bases outside the gene matches.